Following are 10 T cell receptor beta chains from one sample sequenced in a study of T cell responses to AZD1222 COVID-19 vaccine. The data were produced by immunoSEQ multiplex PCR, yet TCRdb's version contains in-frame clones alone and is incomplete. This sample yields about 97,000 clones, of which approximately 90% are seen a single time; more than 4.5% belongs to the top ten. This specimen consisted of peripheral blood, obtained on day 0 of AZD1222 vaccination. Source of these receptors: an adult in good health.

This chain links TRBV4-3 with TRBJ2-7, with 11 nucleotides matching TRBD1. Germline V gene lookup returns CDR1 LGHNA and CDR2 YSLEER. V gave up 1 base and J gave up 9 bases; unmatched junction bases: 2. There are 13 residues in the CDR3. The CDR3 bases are TGCGCCAGCAGCCAAGGGACAGGGGGCGGGCAGTACTTC. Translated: CASSQGTGGGQYF.

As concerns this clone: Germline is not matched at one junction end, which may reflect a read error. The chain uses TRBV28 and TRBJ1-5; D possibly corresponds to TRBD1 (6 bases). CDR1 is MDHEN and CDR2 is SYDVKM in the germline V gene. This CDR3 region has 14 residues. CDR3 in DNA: TGTGCCAGTCAGGGGCCGTATAGCGATCAGCCCCAGCATTTT. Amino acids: CASQGPYSDQPQHF. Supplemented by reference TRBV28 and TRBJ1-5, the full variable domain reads DVKVTQSSRYLVKRTGEKVFLECVQDMDHENMFWYRQDPGLGLRLIYFSYDVKMKEKGDIPEGYSVSREKKERFSLILESASTNQTSMYLCASQGPYSDQPQHFGDGTRLSIL.

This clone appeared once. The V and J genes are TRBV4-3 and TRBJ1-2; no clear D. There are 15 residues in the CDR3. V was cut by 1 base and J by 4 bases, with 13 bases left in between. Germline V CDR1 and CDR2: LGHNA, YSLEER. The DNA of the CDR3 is TGCGCCAGCAGCCAAGTCAAGGGTGCCCGCTATGGCTACACCTTC. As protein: CASSQVKGARYGYTF.

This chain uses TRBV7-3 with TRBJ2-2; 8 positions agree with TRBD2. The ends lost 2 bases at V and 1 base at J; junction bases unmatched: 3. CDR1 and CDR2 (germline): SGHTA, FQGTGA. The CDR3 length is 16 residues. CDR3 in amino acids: CASSLAGTRNTGELFF. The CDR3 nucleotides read TGTGCCAGCAGCTTAGCCGGGACTAGGAACACCGGGGAGCTGTTTTTT.

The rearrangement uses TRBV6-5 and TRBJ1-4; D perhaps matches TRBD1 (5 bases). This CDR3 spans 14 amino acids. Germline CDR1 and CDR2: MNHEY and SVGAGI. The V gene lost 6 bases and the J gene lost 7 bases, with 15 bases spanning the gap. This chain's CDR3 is CASRDGQGGEKLFF. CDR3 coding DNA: TGTGCCAGCAGGGACGGGCAGGGCGGTGAAAAACTGTTTTTT.

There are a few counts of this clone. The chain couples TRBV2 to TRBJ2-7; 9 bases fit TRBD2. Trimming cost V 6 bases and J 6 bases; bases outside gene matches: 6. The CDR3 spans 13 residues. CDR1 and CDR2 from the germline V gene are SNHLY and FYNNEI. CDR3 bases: TGTGCCAGCAGAGCGGGAGGATCCCGCGAGCAGTACTTC. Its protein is CASRAGGSREQYF.

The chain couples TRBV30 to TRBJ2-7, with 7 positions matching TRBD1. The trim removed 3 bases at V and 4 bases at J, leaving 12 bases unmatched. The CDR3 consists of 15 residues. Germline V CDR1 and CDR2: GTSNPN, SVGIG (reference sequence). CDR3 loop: CAWSARTGMRYEQYF. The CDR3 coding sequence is TGTGCCTGGAGCGCTCGGACAGGAATGAGGTACGAGCAGTACTTC.

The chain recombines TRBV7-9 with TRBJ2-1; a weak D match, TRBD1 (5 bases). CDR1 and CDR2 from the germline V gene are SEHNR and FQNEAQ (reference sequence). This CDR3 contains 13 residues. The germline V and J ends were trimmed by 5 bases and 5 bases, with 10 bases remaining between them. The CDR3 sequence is CASSMDTDNEQFF. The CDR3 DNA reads TGTGCCAGCAGCATGGACACGGACAATGAGCAGTTCTTC.

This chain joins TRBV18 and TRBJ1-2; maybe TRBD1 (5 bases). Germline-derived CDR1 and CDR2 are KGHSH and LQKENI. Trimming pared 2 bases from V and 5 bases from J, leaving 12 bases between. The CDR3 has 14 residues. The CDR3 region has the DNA TGTGCCAGCTCACCAGTGCAGGGACCATATGGCTACACCTTC. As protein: CASSPVQGPYGYTF.

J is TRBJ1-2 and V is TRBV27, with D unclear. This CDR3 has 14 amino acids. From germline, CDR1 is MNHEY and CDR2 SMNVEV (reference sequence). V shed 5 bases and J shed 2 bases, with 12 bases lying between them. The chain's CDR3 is CASSPNTANYGYTF. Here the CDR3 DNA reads TGTGCCAGCAGTCCAAACACGGCGAACTATGGCTACACCTTC.